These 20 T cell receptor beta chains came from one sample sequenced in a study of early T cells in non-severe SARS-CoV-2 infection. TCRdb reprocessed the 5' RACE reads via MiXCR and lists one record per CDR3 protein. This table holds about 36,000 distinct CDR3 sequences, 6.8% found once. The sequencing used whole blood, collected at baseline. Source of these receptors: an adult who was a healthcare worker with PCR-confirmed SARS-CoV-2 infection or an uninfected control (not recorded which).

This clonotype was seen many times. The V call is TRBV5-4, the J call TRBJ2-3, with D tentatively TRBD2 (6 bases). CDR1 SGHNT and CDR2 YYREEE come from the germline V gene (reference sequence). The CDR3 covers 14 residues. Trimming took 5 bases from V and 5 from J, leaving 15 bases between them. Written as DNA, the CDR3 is TGTGCCAGCAGTCGGGCGGGGTCGGGAGATACGCAGTATTTT. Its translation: CASSRAGSGDTQYF.

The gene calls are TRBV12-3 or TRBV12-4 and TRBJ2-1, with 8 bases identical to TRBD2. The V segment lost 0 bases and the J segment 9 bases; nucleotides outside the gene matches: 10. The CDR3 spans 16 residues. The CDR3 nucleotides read TGTGCCAGCAGTTTAGCCCTTAGAGCGGGAGTAGTTGAGCAGTTCTTC. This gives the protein CASSLALRAGVVEQFF.

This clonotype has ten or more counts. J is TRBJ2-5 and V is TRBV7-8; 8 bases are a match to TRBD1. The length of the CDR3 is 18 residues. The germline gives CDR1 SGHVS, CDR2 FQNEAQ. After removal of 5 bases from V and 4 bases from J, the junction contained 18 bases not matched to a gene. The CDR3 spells CASSATRRQGRRRETQYF. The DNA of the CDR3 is TGTGCCAGCAGCGCCACTCGTCGACAGGGGAGGCGGAGAGAGACCCAGTACTTC.

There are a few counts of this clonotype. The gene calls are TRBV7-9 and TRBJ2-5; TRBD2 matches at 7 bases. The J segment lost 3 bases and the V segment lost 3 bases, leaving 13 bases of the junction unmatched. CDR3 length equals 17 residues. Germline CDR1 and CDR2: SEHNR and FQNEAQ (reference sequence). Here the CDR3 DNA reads TGTGCCAGCAGCTTGAACGGTGCGAGCGGGACTGAAGAGACCCAGTACTTC. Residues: CASSLNGASGTEETQYF.

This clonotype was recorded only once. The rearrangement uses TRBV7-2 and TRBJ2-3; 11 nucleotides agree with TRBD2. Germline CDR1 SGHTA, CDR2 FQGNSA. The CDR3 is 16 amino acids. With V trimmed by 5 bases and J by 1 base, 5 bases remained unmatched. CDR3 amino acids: CASSDTSGRGTDTQYF. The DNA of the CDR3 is TGTGCCAGCAGCGACACTAGCGGGAGAGGCACAGATACGCAGTATTTT.

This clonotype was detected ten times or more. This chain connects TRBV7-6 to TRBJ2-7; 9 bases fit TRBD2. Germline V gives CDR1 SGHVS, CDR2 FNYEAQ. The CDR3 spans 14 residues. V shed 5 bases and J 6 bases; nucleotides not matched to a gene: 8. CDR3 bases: TGTGCCAGCAGCGGGAGCGGGAGGAGGGTCGAGCAGTACTTC. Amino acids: CASSGSGRRVEQYF.

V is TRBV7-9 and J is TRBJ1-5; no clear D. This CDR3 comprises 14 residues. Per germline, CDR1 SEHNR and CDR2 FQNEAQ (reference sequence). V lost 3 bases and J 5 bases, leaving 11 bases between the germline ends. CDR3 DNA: TGTGCCAGCAGCTTGGCTGGGTCAGATCAGCCCCAGCATTTT. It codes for CASSLAGSDQPQHF.

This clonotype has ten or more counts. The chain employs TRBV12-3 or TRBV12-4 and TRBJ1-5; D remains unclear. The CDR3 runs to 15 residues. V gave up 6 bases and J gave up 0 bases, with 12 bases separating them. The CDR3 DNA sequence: TGTGCCAGCAGCATCAACGGGGATAGCAATCAGCCCCAGCATTTT. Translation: CASSINGDSNQPQHF.

CDR3 sequence reads: CASSFRAEAFF. The CDR3 DNA reads as TGTGCCAGCAGCTTTCGGGCCGAAGCTTTCTTT. This chain uses TRBV7-9 with TRBJ1-1; D is ambiguous. V gave up 3 bases and J gave up 8 bases, with 7 bases separating them. The CDR3 spans 11 residues. Germline V gene data show CDR1 as SEHNR and CDR2 as FQNEAQ (reference sequence).

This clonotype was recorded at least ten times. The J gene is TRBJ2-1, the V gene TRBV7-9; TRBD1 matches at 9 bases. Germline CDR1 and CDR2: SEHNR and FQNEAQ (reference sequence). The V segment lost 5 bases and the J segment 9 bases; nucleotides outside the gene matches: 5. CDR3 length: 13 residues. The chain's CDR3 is CASSPTGGGEQFF. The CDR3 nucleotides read TGTGCCAGCAGCCCTACAGGGGGCGGTGAGCAGTTCTTC.

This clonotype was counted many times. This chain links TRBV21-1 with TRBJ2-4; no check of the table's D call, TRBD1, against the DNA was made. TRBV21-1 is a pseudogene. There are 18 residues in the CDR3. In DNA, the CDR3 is TGTGCCAGCATCCCCGGGCCGATGACTAGACTAGCCAAAAACATTCAGTACTTC. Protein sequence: CASIPGPMTRLAKNIQYF.

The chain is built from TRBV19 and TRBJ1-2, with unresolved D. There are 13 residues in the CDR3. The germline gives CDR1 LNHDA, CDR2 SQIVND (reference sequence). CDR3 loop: CGSAGGSLYGYTF. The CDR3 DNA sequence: TGTGGATCCGCGGGCGGCTCCCTCTATGGCTACACCTTC.

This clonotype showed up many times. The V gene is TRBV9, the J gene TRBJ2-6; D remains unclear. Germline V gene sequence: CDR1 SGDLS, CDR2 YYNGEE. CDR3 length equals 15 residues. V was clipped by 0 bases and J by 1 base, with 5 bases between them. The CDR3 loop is CASSVGHSGANVLTF. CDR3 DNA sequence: TGTGCCAGCAGCGTAGGTCATTCTGGGGCCAACGTCCTGACTTTC.

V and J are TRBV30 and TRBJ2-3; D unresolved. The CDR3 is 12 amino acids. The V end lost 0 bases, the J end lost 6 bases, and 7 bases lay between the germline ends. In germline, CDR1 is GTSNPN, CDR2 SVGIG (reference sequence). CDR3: CAWSVTWDTQYF. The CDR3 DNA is TGTGCCTGGAGTGTCACGTGGGATACGCAGTATTTT.

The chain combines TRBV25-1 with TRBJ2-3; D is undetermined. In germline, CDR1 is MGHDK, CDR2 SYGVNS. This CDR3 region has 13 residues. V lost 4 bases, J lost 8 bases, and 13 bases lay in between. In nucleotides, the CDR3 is TGTGCCAGCAGTGCCCTGGACCCGGGTACGCAGTATTTT. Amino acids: CASSALDPGTQYF.

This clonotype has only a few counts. The CDR3 region is CASSVINEQYF. The CDR3 DNA sequence: TGTGCCAGCAGCGTGATAAACGAGCAGTACTTC. The chain links TRBV11-2 to TRBJ2-7; D call uncertain. The length of the CDR3 is 11 residues. Germline loops: CDR1 SGHAT, CDR2 FQNNGV. The ends were cut back, 5 bases at V and 5 bases at J, with 7 bases in the middle.

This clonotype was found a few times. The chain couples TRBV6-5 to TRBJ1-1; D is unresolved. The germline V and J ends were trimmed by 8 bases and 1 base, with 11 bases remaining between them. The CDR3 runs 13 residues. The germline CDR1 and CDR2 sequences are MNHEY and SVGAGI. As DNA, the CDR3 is TGTGCCAGCGGGCGGGCGAGGAACACTGAAGCTTTCTTT. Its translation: CASGRARNTEAFF.

The CDR3 is CASSLSGAADTQYF. The CDR3 nucleotides are TGTGCCAGCAGCTTATCCGGGGCGGCAGATACGCAGTATTTT. The chain combines TRBV5-4 with TRBJ2-3, with D possibly called TRBD1 or TRBD2 (5 bases each). The CDR3 covers 14 residues. The V and J ends lost 2 bases and 4 bases respectively, with 11 bases between them. CDR1 and CDR2 from the germline V gene are SGHNT and YYREEE (reference sequence).

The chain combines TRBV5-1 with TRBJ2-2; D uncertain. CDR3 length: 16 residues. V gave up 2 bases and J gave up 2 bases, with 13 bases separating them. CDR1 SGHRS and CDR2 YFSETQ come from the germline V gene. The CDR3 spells CASSLVGRLNTGELFF. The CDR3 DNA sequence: TGCGCCAGCAGCTTAGTTGGCAGGTTAAACACCGGGGAGCTGTTTTTT.

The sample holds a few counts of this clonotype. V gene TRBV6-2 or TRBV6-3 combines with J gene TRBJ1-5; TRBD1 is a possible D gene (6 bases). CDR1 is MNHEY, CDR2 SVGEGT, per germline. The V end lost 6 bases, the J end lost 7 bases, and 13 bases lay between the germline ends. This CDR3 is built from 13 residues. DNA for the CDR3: TGTGCCAGCAGCGGGACAATCCGCCAGCCCCAGCATTTT. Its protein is CASSGTIRQPQHF.